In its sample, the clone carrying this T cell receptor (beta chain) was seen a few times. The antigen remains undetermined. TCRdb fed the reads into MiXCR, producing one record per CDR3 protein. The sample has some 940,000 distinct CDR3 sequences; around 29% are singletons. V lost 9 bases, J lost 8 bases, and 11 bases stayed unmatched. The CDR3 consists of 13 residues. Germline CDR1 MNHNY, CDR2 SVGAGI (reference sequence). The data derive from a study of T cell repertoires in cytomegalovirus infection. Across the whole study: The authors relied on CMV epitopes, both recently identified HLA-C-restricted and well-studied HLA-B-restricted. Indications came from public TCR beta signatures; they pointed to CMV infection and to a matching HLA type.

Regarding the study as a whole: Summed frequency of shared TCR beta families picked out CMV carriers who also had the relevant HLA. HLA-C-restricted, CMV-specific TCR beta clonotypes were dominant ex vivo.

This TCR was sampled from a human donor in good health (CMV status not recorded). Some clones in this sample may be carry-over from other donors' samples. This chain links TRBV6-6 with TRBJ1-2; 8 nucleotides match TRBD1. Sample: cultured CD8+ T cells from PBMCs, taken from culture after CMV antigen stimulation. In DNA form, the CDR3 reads TGTGCCAGTCGTCAGGGGGCTCCTTGGGGCTACACCTTC. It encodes CASRQGAPWGYTF.